These 18 T cell receptor beta chains came from one sample sequenced in a study of cytomegalovirus exposure and HLA in healthy donors. With 60 Vbeta and 13 Jbeta primers, the PCR was carried out. TCRdb's table, derived via immunoSEQ multiplex PCR, lists solely in-frame clones and lacks some. There are approximately 100,000 clones in the sample; 79% occur only once, and 3.1% lies in the top ten. Specimen: PBMCs. The receptors originated from a woman aged 35 to 49 in good health and CMV-seronegative.

The rearrangement uses TRBV5-1 and TRBJ1-6, with 7 bases aligning to TRBD1. Trimming took 4 bases from V and 7 from J; bases not matched to a gene: 5. Germline assignment: CDR1 SGHRS and CDR2 YFSETQ. The length of the CDR3 is 14 residues. CDR3 residues: CASSGGQENSPLHF. The CDR3, as DNA: TGCGCCAGCAGCGGCGGACAGGAGAATTCACCCCTCCACTTT.

Turning to this clone: Other nucleotide sequences from this sample produce the same CDR3. The chain is built from TRBV13 and TRBJ2-5; TRBD2 agrees at 11 bases. With V trimmed by 0 bases and J by 2 bases, 2 bases remained unmatched. From germline, CDR1 is PRHDT and CDR2 FYEKMQ (reference sequence). CDR3 length: 16 residues. The chain's CDR3 is CASSLGLAGGQETQYF. The CDR3 nucleotides are TGTGCCAGCAGCTTAGGGCTAGCGGGAGGACAAGAGACCCAGTACTTC.

The V call is TRBV19, the J call TRBJ2-5; TRBD1 agrees at 8 bases. The germline CDR1 and CDR2 sequences are LNHDA and SQIVND (reference sequence). V lost 4 bases and J lost 5; bases outside the gene matches: 3. The CDR3 spans 13 residues. The CDR3 nucleotides are TGTGCCAGTAGTACGACAGGGGAGGAGACCCAGTACTTC. Its protein is CASSTTGEETQYF.

This clone was counted a single time. J is TRBJ2-1 and V is TRBV28; maybe TRBD2 (7 bases). Trimming removed 7 bases from V and 0 bases from J, with 19 bases in between. The CDR3 sequence is 17 residues long. CDR1 and CDR2 from the germline V gene are MDHEN and SYDVKM. The CDR3 spells CASKSPAGTSSYNEQFF. In nucleotides, the CDR3 is TGTGCCAGCAAGTCCCCAGCGGGGACAAGCTCCTACAATGAGCAGTTCTTC.

The chain has TRBV30 and TRBJ1-1; TRBD1 matches 7 bases. V lost 2 bases and J lost 4; bases outside the gene matches: 4. Germline V gene data show CDR1 as GTSNPN and CDR2 as SVGIG (reference sequence). The CDR3 sequence is 13 residues long. In DNA, the CDR3 is TGTGCCTGGAGTATTCGACAGGGCACTGAAGCTTTCTTT. Translating gives CAWSIRQGTEAFF.

This clone came up a few times. This chain uses TRBV19 with TRBJ1-1; TRBD1 aligns across 7 bases. J was trimmed by 8 bases and V by 3 bases; bases with no gene match: 15. The CDR3 sequence is 16 residues long. CDR1 and CDR2 from the germline V gene are LNHDA and SQIVND (reference sequence). The CDR3 sequence is CASSIDRIVRDREAFF. DNA for the CDR3: TGTGCCAGTAGTATTGATCGTATAGTTAGGGACAGAGAAGCTTTCTTT.

The genes are TRBV7-9 and TRBJ1-2, with D unclear. Trimming stripped 6 bases from V and 3 bases from J, with 26 bases between. The CDR3 is 18 residues long. The V gene's germline CDR1 is SEHNR and CDR2 FQNEAQ (reference sequence). The CDR3 region is CASRSLSVGDRIDYGYTF. The CDR3 nucleotides are TGTGCCAGCAGGAGCTTAAGCGTAGGAGATAGGATTGACTATGGCTACACCTTC.

The CDR3 loop is CASRATGGRETEAFF. CDR3 DNA sequence: TGTGCCAGCAGGGCGACAGGGGGCCGGGAAACTGAAGCTTTCTTT. The rearrangement joins TRBV6-5 to TRBJ1-1, with TRBD1 identical over 10 bases. The CDR3 sequence is 15 residues long. In germline, CDR1 is MNHEY, CDR2 SVGAGI. The V and J ends lost 6 bases and 5 bases, in that order; junction bases with no gene match: 9.

V usage is TRBV18 and J usage is TRBJ2-1; D is possibly TRBD1 (5 bases). There are 18 residues in the CDR3. Germline V CDR1 and CDR2: KGHSH, LQKENI. V dropped 3 bases and J dropped 1 base, with 19 bases sitting between them. CDR3 DNA: TGTGCCAGCTCACCTACGAGCAACGCAGGGATGTCCTACAATGAGCAGTTCTTC. It encodes CASSPTSNAGMSYNEQFF.

The rearrangement joins TRBV7-8 to TRBJ2-4; 9 nucleotides match TRBD2. J was trimmed by 0 bases and V by 2 bases; bases with no gene match: 5. The CDR3 covers 17 residues. Germline V gene lookup returns CDR1 SGHVS and CDR2 FQNEAQ. The CDR3 region is CASSLSSGDLAKNIQYF. For the CDR3, the DNA is TGTGCCAGCAGCTTATCTAGCGGGGACCTAGCCAAAAACATTCAGTACTTC.

This sequence joins TRBV11-2 and TRBJ2-4, with 9 nucleotides matching TRBD1. Trimming took 6 bases from V and 0 from J; bases not matched to a gene: 15. Germline-derived CDR1 and CDR2 are SGHAT and FQNNGV. The CDR3 contains 19 residues. In nucleotides, the CDR3 is TGTGCCAGCAGACAGGGGGCCCCGGCAAGAGATATAGCCAAAAACATTCAGTACTTC. It encodes CASRQGAPARDIAKNIQYF.

The chain is built from TRBV7-9 and TRBJ2-7; 7 nucleotides line up with TRBD1. This CDR3 spans 15 amino acids. CDR1 is SEHNR, CDR2 FQNEAQ, per germline (reference sequence). V lost 0 bases and J lost 2; bases outside the gene matches: 4. The CDR3 region has the DNA TGTGCCAGCAGCTTAGCGGGACAGCCGCCCTACGAGCAGTACTTC. Amino acids: CASSLAGQPPYEQYF.

Worth noting for this clone: Other DNA sequences in the sample encode the same CDR3. The chain couples TRBV4-1 to TRBJ2-1; 8 bases fit TRBD2. The CDR3 is 17 residues long. Trimming took 3 bases from V and 10 from J; bases not matched to a gene: 17. Germline V gene lookup returns CDR1 MGHRA and CDR2 YSYEKL. The CDR3 reads CASSQELAAPVSNEQFF. The CDR3 region has the DNA TGCGCCAGCAGCCAGGAACTAGCGGCACCCGTCTCTAACGAGCAGTTCTTC.

The chain is built from TRBV4-3 and TRBJ2-3, with D maybe TRBD2 (5 bases). The CDR3 loop spans 15 amino acids. V lost 0 bases and J lost 4, with 11 bases in between. Germline V gives CDR1 LGHNA, CDR2 YSLEER. The CDR3 is CASSQDFGVPDTQYF. As DNA, the CDR3 is TGCGCCAGCAGCCAAGATTTCGGGGTACCAGATACGCAGTATTTT.

The genes are TRBV18 and TRBJ2-7, with 10 nucleotides matching TRBD1. Germline CDR1 KGHSH, CDR2 LQKENI. V shed 6 bases, J shed 2 bases, and the junction held 7 bases outside the gene matches. The CDR3 contains 15 residues. The CDR3 reads CASSRPGQGTYEQYF. The CDR3 DNA is TGTGCCAGCTCCCGACCGGGACAGGGGACCTACGAGCAGTACTTC.

The CDR3 here is CASSQVPGGYGYTF. Here the CDR3 DNA reads TGTGCCAGCAGCCAAGTCCCAGGGGGGTATGGCTACACCTTC. The chain has TRBV14 and TRBJ1-2, with 7 bases lining up with TRBD1. There are 14 residues in the CDR3. Germline loops: CDR1 SGHDN, CDR2 FVKESK. Trimming removed 1 base from V and 5 bases from J; junction bases left unmatched: 4.

The V and J genes are TRBV28 and TRBJ1-5; unclear D gene. The CDR3 has 12 amino acids. Trimming took 7 bases from V and 4 from J, leaving 8 bases between them. CDR1 is MDHEN and CDR2 is SYDVKM in the germline V gene. CDR3 coding DNA: TGTGCCAGCACTCTCCAGAATCAGCCCCAGCATTTT. It yields the protein CASTLQNQPQHF.

J is TRBJ2-3 and V is TRBV7-2; D unclear. This CDR3 spans 15 amino acids. V lost 5 bases, J lost 4 bases, and 16 bases lay in between. The germline CDR1 and CDR2 sequences are SGHTA and FQGNSA. CDR3 loop: CASSREGIASDTQYF. Here the CDR3 DNA reads TGTGCCAGCAGCCGAGAAGGAATAGCCTCAGATACGCAGTATTTT.